The 3 T cell receptor beta chains presented below share a single source sample, sequenced in a study of T cells after yellow fever vaccination. One entry per CDR3 protein results from TCRdb running MiXCR on the 5' RACE reads. Of 55,000 or so distinct CDR3 sequences listed, less than 8% were seen once; the top ten hold less than 25%. This sample comprised CD8+ T cells not binding an NS4B(214-222) dextramer, sorted from PBMCs, obtained approximately 47 days after the first yellow fever vaccination. These receptors all stem from a young man who received the YFV17D yellow fever vaccine.

V and J are TRBV6-1 and TRBJ1-6, with 7 bases matching TRBD1. The CDR3 contains 15 residues. Trimming removed 6 bases from V and 7 bases from J; junction bases left unmatched: 9. CDR1 is MNHNS and CDR2 is SASEGT in the germline V gene. The CDR3 DNA reads TGTGCCAGCAGATCCGGGAAAGGGGGCAATTCACCCCTCCACTTT. Translation: CASRSGKGGNSPLHF.

This clonotype was recorded at least ten times. The chain recombines TRBV2 with TRBJ2-7; the D gene is possibly TRBD1 (6 bases). This CDR3 has 15 residues. Germline V lookup: CDR1 SNHLY, CDR2 FYNNEI. V was clipped by 2 bases and J by 2 bases, with 13 bases between them. The CDR3 coding sequence is TGTGCCAGCAGTGAAATAACAGGGCCGACCTACGAGCAGTACTTC. This gives the protein CASSEITGPTYEQYF.

V usage is TRBV7-2 and J usage is TRBJ2-7, with unresolved D. This CDR3 is 14 amino acids long. The V and J ends lost 1 base and 2 bases respectively, with 9 bases between them. Per the germline V gene, CDR1 is SGHTA and CDR2 is FQGNSA. CDR3 DNA: TGTGCCAGCAGCTTAGGGGTGCCTCCCTACGAGCAGTACTTC. Encoded protein: CASSLGVPPYEQYF.